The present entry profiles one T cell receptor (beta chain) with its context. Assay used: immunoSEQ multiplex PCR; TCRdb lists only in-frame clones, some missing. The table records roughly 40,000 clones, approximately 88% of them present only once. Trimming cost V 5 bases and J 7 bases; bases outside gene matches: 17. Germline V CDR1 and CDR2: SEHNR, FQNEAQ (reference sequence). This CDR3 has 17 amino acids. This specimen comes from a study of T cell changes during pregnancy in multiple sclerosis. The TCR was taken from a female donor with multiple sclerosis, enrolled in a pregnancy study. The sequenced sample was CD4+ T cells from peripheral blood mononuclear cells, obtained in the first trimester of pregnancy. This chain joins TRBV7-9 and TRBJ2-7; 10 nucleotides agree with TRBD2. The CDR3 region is CASSLGTSANLRGEQYF. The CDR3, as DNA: TGTGCCAGCAGCCTGGGGACTAGCGCTAACCTTAGGGGTGAGCAGTACTTC. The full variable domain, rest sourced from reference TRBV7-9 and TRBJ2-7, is DTGVSQNPRHKITKRGQNVTFRCDPISEHNRLYWYRQTLGQGPEFLTYFQNEAQLEKSRLLSDRFSAERPKGSFSTLEIQRTEQGDSAMYLCASSLGTSANLRGEQYFGPGTRLTVT.